The 10 T cell receptor beta chains listed next were all sequenced from one sample in a study of radiotherapy plus CTLA-4 blockade in lung cancer (dated by TCRdb to the late 2010s). Library generation was performed with the immunoSEQ multiplex PCR assay. This is the immuneACCESS table as TCRdb keeps it, with only in-frame sequences that have V and J called. A part of the clones is gone; compared with another copy, unresolved V genes explain less than half, and the rest is unexplained. The sample profile shows about 97,000 clones; about four fifths of them were found once. The ten largest clones capture 2.5% to 3.5% of the sample. This specimen was peripheral blood, taken from a patient treated with radiotherapy plus ipilimumab. Receptors originate from a human donor with non-small cell lung cancer who had a partial response to radiotherapy plus ipilimumab. Some clones in this sample may be carry-over from other donors' samples.

This clone was counted once. This rearrangement joins TRBV5-1 to TRBJ1-1; 7 nucleotides align to TRBD1. Per germline, CDR1 SGHRS and CDR2 YFSETQ. The V and J ends lost 1 base and 1 base, in that order; junction bases with no gene match: 4. This CDR3 is 15 amino acids long. CDR3 bases: TGCGCCAGCAGCTTGTACGGACAGGAGAACACTGAAGCTTTCTTT. Translating gives CASSLYGQENTEAFF.

The rearrangement links TRBV4-2 to TRBJ2-3, with D possibly TRBD2 on 6 matching bases. The CDR3 runs 15 residues. V was shortened by 1 base and J by 1 base, with 9 bases between the two germline ends. Germline V gives CDR1 LGHNA, CDR2 YNFKEQ. CDR3 loop: CASSQVASGTDTQYF. DNA of the CDR3: TGTGCCAGCAGCCAAGTGGCTAGCGGCACAGATACGCAGTATTTT.

The rearrangement uses TRBV25-1 and TRBJ2-1; 8 positions match TRBD1. The CDR3 is made up of 15 amino acids. The junction had 11 bases not matched to a gene; V was cut back by 3 bases and J by 10 bases. Germline V CDR1 and CDR2: MGHDK, SYGVNS. CDR3 region: CASSDPTGVTGEQFF. CDR3 coding DNA: TGTGCCAGCAGTGATCCGACAGGGGTGACCGGGGAGCAGTTCTTC.

The chain joins TRBV28 to TRBJ2-5; 8 nucleotides agree with TRBD2. The CDR3 loop spans 15 amino acids. V gave up 6 bases and J gave up 2 bases; unmatched junction bases: 8. Germline V gives CDR1 MDHEN, CDR2 SYDVKM. The CDR3 protein is CASRSGGGGQETQYF. CDR3 DNA: TGTGCCAGCAGGAGCGGGGGAGGAGGGCAAGAGACCCAGTACTTC.

The chain employs TRBV15 and TRBJ1-1; tentative D call: TRBD1 (6 bases). The CDR3 totals 13 residues. Germline CDR1 is LNHNV and CDR2 is YYDKDF (reference sequence). The V and J ends lost 5 bases and 12 bases respectively, with 19 bases between them. The CDR3 bases are TGTGCCACCAGCCCTCGTGCGGCGGACAGTTCTTTCTTT. It specifies CATSPRAADSSFF.

The chain uses TRBV6-1 and TRBJ1-5; D is ambiguous. The CDR3 extends over 16 amino acids. In germline, CDR1 is MNHNS, CDR2 SASEGT. Deletions cut 0 bases from V and 5 bases from J, with 14 bases between. In DNA form, the CDR3 reads TGTGCCAGCAGTGAAGCGCTCGCAGGTACCCATCAGCCCCAGCATTTT. The encoded protein is CASSEALAGTHQPQHF.

This clone was counted a single time. The V gene is TRBV7-6, the J gene TRBJ2-3, with 7 bases aligning to TRBD2. The CDR3 extends over 15 amino acids. CDR1 and CDR2 from the germline V gene are SGHVS and FNYEAQ. Trimming cost V 5 bases and J 2 bases; bases outside gene matches: 7. CDR3 sequence reads: CASSQLRLATDTQYF. CDR3 coding DNA: TGTGCCAGCAGCCAGCTTCGACTAGCCACAGATACGCAGTATTTT.

This rearrangement joins TRBV7-8 to TRBJ2-5; 10 bases map to TRBD1. The DNA matches TRBJ2-7 better at its end, which makes the J call doubtful. The CDR3 is made up of 15 amino acids. The germline V gene encodes CDR1 SGHVS and CDR2 FQNEAQ. The CDR3 nucleotides are TGTGCCAGCAGCTTTTCGACAGGGGGCAAAAACGAGCAGTACTTC. The encoded protein is CASSFSTGGKNEQYF.

This chain uses TRBV5-6 with TRBJ2-2, with D perhaps matching TRBD2 (6 bases). The CDR3 contains 15 residues. Deletions cut 3 bases from V and 2 bases from J, with 11 bases between. Germline V lookup: CDR1 SGHDT, CDR2 YYEEEE. The CDR3: CASSWGLTNTGELFF. CDR3 DNA sequence: TGTGCCAGCAGCTGGGGACTTACTAACACCGGGGAGCTGTTTTTT.

The chain carries TRBV27 and TRBJ2-3, with TRBD2 identical over 15 bases. Unmatched junction bases numbered 12, after V lost 5 bases and J lost 6 bases. CDR3 length: 18 amino acids. Germline V CDR1 and CDR2: MNHEY, SMNVEV (reference sequence). CDR3 nucleotide sequence: TGTGCCAGCAGTCCAGGACTAGCGGGGGGGCCTTATCTCGATACGCAGTATTTT. Protein: CASSPGLAGGPYLDTQYF.